The entry below describes one TCR beta chain. The data were obtained in a study of blood T cell repertoires in COVID-19. Methods used by the authors: Using reference gene primer amplification, nucleated cell counts were estimated. Measured with immunoSEQ multiplex PCR; TCRdb has only the in-frame clones, and not every one. V, J and clone size were drawn from that table, and D and trimming were deduced from the DNA. The data contain more than 250,000 clones, about 90% of them singletons. CDR1 is LNHDA, CDR2 SQIVND, per germline (reference sequence). The CDR3 is 14 residues long. J was trimmed by 6 bases and V by 7 bases; bases with no gene match: 10.

This TCR derives from a woman under 30 with acute COVID-19. Material for sequencing was PBMCs or T cells enriched from blood (not recorded which). V is TRBV19 and J is TRBJ1-1, with 8 bases matching TRBD1. DNA of the CDR3: TGTGCCAGTACCTTCAGGGGGCTTGCGGCTGAAGCTTTCTTT. This translates into CASTFRGLAAEAFF. Looking up the rest from reference TRBV19 and TRBJ1-1 gives the full variable domain: DGGITQSPKYLFRKEGQNVTLSCEQNLNHDAMYWYRQDPGQGLRLIYYSQIVNDFQKGDIAEGYSVSREKKESFPLTVTSAQKNPTAFYLCASTFRGLAAEAFFGQGTRLTVV.